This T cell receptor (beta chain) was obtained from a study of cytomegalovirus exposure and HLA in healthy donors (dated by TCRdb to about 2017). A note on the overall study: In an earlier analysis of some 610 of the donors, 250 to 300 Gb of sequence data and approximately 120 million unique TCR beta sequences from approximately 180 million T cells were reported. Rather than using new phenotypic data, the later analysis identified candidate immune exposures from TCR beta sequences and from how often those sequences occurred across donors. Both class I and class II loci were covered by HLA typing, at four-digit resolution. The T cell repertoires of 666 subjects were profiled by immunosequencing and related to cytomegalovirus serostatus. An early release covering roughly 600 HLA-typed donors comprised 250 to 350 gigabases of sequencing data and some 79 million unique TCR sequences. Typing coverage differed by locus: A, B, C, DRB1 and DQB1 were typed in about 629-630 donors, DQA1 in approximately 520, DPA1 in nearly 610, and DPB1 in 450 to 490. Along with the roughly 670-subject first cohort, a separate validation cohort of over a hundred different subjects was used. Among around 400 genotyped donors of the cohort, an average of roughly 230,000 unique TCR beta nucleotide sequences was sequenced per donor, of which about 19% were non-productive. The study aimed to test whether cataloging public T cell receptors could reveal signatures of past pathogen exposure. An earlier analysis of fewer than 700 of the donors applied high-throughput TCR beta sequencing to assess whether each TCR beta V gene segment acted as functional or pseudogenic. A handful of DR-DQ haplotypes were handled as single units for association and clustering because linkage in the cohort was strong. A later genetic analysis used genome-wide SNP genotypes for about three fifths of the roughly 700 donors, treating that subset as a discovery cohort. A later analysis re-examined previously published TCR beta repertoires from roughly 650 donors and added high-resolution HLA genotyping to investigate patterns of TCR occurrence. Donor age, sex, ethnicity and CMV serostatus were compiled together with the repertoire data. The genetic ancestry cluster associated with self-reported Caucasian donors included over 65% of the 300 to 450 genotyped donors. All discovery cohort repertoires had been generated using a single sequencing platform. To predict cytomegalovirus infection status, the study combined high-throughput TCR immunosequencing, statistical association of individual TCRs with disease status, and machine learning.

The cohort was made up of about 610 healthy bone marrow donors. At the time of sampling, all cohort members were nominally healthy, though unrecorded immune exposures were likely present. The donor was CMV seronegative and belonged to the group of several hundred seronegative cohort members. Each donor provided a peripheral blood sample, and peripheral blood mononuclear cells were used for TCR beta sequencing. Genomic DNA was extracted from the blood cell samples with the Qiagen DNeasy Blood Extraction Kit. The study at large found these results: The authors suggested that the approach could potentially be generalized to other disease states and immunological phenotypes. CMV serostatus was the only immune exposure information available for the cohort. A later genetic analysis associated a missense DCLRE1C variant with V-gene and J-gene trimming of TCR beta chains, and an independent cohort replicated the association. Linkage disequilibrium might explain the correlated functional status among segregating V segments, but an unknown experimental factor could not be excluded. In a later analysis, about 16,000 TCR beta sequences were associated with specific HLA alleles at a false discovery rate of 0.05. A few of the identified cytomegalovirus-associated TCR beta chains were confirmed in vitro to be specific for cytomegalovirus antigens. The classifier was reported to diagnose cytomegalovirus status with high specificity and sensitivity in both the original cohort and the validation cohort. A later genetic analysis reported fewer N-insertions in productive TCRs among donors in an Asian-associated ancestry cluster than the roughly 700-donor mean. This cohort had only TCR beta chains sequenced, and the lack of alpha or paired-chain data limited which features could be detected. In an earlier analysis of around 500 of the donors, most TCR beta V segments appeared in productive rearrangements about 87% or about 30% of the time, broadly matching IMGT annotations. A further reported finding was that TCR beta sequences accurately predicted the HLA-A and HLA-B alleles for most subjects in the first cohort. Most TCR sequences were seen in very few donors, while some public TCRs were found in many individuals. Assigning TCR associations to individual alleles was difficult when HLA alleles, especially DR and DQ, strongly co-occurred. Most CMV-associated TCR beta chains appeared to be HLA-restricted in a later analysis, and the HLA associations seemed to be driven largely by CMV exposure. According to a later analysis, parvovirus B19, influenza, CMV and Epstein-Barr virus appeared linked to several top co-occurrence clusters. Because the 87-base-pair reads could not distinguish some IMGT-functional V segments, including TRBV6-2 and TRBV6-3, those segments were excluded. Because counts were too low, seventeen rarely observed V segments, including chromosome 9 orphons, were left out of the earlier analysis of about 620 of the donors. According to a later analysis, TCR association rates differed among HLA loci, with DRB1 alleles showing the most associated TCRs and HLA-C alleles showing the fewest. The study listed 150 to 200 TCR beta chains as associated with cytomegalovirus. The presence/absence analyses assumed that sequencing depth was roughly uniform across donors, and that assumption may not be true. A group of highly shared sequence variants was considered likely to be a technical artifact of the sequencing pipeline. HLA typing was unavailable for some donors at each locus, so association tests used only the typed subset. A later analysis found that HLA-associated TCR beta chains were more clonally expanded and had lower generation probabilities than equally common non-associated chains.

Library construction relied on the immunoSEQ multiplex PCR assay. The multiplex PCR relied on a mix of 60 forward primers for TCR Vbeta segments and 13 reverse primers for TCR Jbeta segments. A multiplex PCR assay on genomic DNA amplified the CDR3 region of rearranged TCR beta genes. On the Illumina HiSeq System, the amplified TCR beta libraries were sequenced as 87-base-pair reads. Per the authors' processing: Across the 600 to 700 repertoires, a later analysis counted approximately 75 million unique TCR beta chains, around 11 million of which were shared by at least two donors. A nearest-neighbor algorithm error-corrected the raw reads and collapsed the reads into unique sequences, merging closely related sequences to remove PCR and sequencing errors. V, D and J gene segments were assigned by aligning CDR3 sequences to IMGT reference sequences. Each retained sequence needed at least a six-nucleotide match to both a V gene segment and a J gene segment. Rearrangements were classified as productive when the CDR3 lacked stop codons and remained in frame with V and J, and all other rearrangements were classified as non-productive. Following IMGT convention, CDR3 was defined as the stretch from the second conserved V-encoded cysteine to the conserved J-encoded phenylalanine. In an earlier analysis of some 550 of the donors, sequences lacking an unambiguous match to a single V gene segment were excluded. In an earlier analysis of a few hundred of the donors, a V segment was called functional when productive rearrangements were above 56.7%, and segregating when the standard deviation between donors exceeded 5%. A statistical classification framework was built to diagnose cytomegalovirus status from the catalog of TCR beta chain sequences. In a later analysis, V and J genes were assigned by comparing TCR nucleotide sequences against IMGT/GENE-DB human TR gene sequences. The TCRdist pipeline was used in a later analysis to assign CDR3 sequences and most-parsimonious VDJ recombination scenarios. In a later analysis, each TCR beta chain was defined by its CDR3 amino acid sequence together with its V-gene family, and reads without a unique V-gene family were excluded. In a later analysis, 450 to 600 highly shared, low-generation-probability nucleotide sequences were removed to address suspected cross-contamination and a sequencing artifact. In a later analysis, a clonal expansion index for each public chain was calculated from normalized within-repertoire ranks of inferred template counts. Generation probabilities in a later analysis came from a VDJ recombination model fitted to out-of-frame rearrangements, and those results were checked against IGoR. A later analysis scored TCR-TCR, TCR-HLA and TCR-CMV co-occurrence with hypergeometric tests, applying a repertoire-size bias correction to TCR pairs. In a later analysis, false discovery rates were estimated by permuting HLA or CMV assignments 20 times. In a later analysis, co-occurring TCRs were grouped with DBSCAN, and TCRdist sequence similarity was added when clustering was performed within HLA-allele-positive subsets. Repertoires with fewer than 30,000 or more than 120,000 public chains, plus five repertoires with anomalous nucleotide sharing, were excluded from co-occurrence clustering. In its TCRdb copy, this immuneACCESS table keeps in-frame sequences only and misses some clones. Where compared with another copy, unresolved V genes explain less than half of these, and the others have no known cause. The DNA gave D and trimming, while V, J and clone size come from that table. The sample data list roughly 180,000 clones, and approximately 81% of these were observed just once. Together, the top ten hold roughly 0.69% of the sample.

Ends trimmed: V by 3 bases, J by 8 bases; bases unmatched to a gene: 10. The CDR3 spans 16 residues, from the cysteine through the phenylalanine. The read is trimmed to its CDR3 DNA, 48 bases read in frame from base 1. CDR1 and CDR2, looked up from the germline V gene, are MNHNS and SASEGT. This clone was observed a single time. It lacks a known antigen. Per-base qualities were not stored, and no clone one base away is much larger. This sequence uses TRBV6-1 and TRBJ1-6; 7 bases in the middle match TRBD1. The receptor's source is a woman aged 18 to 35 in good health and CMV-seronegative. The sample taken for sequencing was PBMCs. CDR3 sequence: CASSEGEGAGDSPLHF. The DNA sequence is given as TGTGCCAGCAGTGAGGGAGAGGGGGCAGGAGATTCACCCCTCCACTTT.